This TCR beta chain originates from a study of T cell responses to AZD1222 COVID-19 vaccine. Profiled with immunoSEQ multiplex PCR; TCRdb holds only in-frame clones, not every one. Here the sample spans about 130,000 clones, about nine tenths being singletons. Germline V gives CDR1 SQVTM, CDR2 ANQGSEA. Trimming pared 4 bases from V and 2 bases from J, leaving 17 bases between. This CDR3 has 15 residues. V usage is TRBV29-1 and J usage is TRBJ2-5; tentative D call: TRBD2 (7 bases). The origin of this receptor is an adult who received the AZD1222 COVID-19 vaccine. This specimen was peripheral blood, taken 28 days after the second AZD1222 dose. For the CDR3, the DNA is TGCAGCGTTGGGCTCATGGGGGGGCTACAAGAGACCCAGTACTTC. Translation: CSVGLMGGLQETQYF.